This T cell receptor (beta chain) was sequenced during a study of T cell responses to AZD1222 COVID-19 vaccine. Study-level results: Elevations in Spike-specific TCR breadth and depth followed administration of two AZD1222 doses. It should be noted that donors were predominantly white British and more often female, and clonal diversity was possibly underestimated. Just a handful of AZD1222 recipients were seropositive at baseline.

Germline CDR1 reads GTSNPN; CDR2 reads SVGIG (reference sequence). CDR3 length equals 13 residues. Trimming took 1 base from V and 6 from J; bases not matched to a gene: 2. Method: immunoSEQ multiplex PCR; TCRdb's copy keeps in-frame clones and lacks some. The repertoire holds around 170,000 clones, with about 91% as singletons. Concerning this clone: Its antigen remains unknown.

This receptor was identified in an adult who received the AZD1222 COVID-19 vaccine. The material was peripheral blood, obtained 28 days after the second AZD1222 dose. The chain carries TRBV30 and TRBJ2-7; 11 bases align to TRBD1. The CDR3 loop is CAWSEGTGGEQYF. In DNA, the CDR3 is TGTGCCTGGAGTGAAGGGACAGGGGGCGAGCAGTACTTC.